This T cell receptor beta chain was captured in a study of shared clonotypes between healthy human individuals. Points from the study as a whole: Clonotypes shared by all four sorted-subset donors had higher generation probabilities than non-shared clonotypes.

Comment on this clone: The antigen remains undetermined.

The length of the CDR3 is 15 residues. CDR1 is SGHNT and CDR2 is YYREEE in the germline V gene (reference sequence). J gave up 2 bases and V 2 bases, and 7 bases lay outside the gene matches. Sequenced by immunoSEQ multiplex PCR; TCRdb stores in-frame clones only, minus some. The repertoire includes about 1.1 million clones, more than 75% of them detected once, and roughly 0.55% sits in the top ten. Donors, healthy HIV-negative adults, lacked recent acute infections or vaccinations. The sequenced sample was memory CD4+ T cells from PBMCs. Subset specified: CD45RA-negative fraction. The chain uses TRBV5-4 and TRBJ2-7; 7 nucleotides agree with TRBD2. The receptor was isolated from a man aged 18 to 29 in good health. Some clones in this sample may be carry-over from other donors' samples. CDR3 coding DNA: TGTGCCAGCAGCTTCCTGGGGGGAGGGCCCTACGAGCAGTACTTC. Translated: CASSFLGGGPYEQYF.